This T cell receptor beta chain was identified during a study of CD8 T cells in ankylosing spondylitis. General study findings and limits: A number of the motif variants had already been described in reactive arthritis synovial fluid and blood. As reported, disease-linked clones showed significant enrichment in matched ankylosing spondylitis synovial fluid.

A quantitative 5'-RACE method, one with molecular barcodes, was used to make TCR beta libraries. TCRdb re-analysed the 5' RACE reads in MiXCR, keeping a single row per CDR3 protein. The table has 150,000 to 200,000 distinct CDR3 sequences, 9.8% seen once. Only a few counts were recorded for this clonotype. No antigen is known for it. Trimming shortened V by 0 bases and J by 8 bases, and 19 bases separated the two germline ends. The CDR3 has 15 amino acids. Germline CDR1 DFQATT, CDR2 SNEGSKA (reference sequence). The sequence was obtained from a female donor with ankylosing spondylitis or in good health (not recorded which). The sequenced sample consisted of blood, either unsorted or a sorted T cell fraction (not recorded which). This chain connects TRBV20-1 to TRBJ1-2; TRBD1 might be the D (5 bases). Here the CDR3 reads CSARDPAGGGEGYTF. As DNA, the CDR3 is TGCAGTGCTAGAGACCCGGCCGGGGGTGGGGAGGGCTACACCTTC.